These 9 T cell receptor beta chains originate from one sample sequenced in a study of T cells of healthy individuals. TCRdb itself ran the 5' RACE reads through MiXCR, one entry per CDR3 protein. The table lists 38,000 or so distinct CDR3 sequences, about 4.5% of them singletons, with over 9% in the top ten. The receptors were sampled from a human donor in good health.

This clonotype was detected a few times. The V gene is TRBV14, the J gene TRBJ2-1; 9 nucleotides agree with TRBD2. CDR3 length: 16 amino acids. Germline V gene lookup returns CDR1 SGHDN and CDR2 FVKESK. J was trimmed by 2 bases and V by 8 bases; bases with no gene match: 10. CDR3 loop: CASSPPAGGTYNEQFF. The CDR3 nucleotides read TGTGCCAGCTCACCTCCAGCGGGGGGTACCTACAATGAGCAGTTCTTC.

This clonotype was seen only a few times. The gene calls are TRBV7-3 and TRBJ2-3; 10 nucleotides line up with TRBD2. The CDR3 sequence is 19 residues long. V lost 2 bases, J lost 3 bases, and 14 bases stayed unmatched. Germline loops: CDR1 SGHTA, CDR2 FQGTGA. CDR3 DNA: TGTGCCAGCAGCTTAGGGCTAGCGGGAGCAGCAGTCACGACAGATACGCAGTATTTT. As protein: CASSLGLAGAAVTTDTQYF.

This clonotype has a handful of counts. The chain is built from TRBV20-1 and TRBJ1-4; D not resolved. Germline loops: CDR1 DFQATT, CDR2 SNEGSKA (reference sequence). V lost 6 bases, J lost 4 bases, and 6 bases lay in between. The CDR3 is 11 residues long. The CDR3 is CSAACNEKLFF. The CDR3 DNA reads TGCAGTGCCGCTTGTAATGAAAAACTGTTTTTT.

This clonotype was observed a handful of times. The chain joins TRBV2 to TRBJ2-2; 10 bases fit TRBD1. Germline V gene data show CDR1 as SNHLY and CDR2 as FYNNEI. This CDR3 comprises 13 residues. With 6 bases clipped from V and 7 bases from J, the junction kept 2 bases outside the gene matches. The CDR3 is CASSRTGGGELFF. The CDR3 bases are TGTGCCAGCAGCAGGACAGGGGGCGGGGAGCTGTTTTTT.

Ten or more counts support this clonotype. J is TRBJ1-1 and V is TRBV4-1; D not resolved. There are 15 residues in the CDR3. Germline CDR1 reads MGHRA; CDR2 reads YSYEKL. With 4 bases removed from V and 8 bases from J, the gap between germline ends came to 20 bases. CDR3 loop: CASSPRYGQAGEAFF. The CDR3, as DNA: TGCGCCAGCAGCCCCAGGTATGGTCAAGCCGGAGAAGCTTTCTTT.

This clonotype has ten or more counts. The chain uses TRBV25-1 and TRBJ2-7; the D call may be TRBD1 or TRBD2 (5 bases each). The CDR3 extends over 13 amino acids. Germline-derived CDR1 and CDR2 are MGHDK and SYGVNS. Trimming pared 11 bases from V and 6 bases from J, leaving 20 bases between. CDR3 region: CALSGPRILEQYF. CDR3 coding DNA: TGTGCCCTTTCGGGACCGAGGATTCTCGAGCAGTACTTC.

This clonotype has ten or more counts. The chain couples TRBV14 to TRBJ2-7; 7 nucleotides line up with TRBD2. The CDR3 length is 12 residues. Losses at the gene ends were 8 bases for V and 2 bases for J; bases not matched to a gene: 3. Germline V CDR1 and CDR2: SGHDN, FVKESK. The CDR3 is CASGGGAYEQYF. The CDR3 nucleotides are TGTGCCAGCGGGGGGGGAGCCTACGAGCAGTACTTC.

This chain connects TRBV28 to TRBJ2-2; D gene uncertain. Germline CDR1 reads MDHEN; CDR2 reads SYDVKM. V lost 6 bases to trimming and J lost 4 bases, with 18 bases between them. CDR3 length: 16 residues. CDR3 amino acids: CASRIRMVLSTGELFF. The CDR3 DNA is TGTGCCAGCAGGATCCGAATGGTACTGAGCACCGGGGAGCTGTTTTTT.

This clonotype was recorded at least ten times. The V and J genes are TRBV20-1 and TRBJ1-2, with D unresolved. V gave up 0 bases and J gave up 4 bases, with 6 bases separating them. Germline assignment: CDR1 DFQATT and CDR2 SNEGSKA (reference sequence). CDR3 length: 12 residues. The CDR3 nucleotides are TGCAGTGCTAGAGAGGGTAGCTATGGCTACACCTTC. Protein product: CSAREGSYGYTF.